This TCR beta chain was captured in a study of tumor-infiltrating lymphocytes in localized non-small cell lung cancer. Profiled with immunoSEQ multiplex PCR; TCRdb holds only in-frame clones, not every one. Found here are under 15,000 clones, 65% to 85% of them singletons; the top ten hold roughly 12%. Study-wide points: Each assay used a separate piece of the same tissue. Higher tumor T cell infiltration than in uninvolved lung was supported by TCRbeta sequencing.

There are a few counts of this clone. Its matching antigen is unknown. The same CDR3 can be traced to other DNA sequences in this sample. Trimming took 8 bases from V and 1 from J; bases not matched to a gene: 8. This CDR3 spans 16 amino acids. Germline lookup yields CDR1 ENHRY and CDR2 SYGVKD. The sequencing input was lung tumor tissue. The chain combines TRBV10-3 with TRBJ2-3; TRBD2 agrees at 11 bases. The sequence was obtained from a human donor with non-small cell lung cancer. CDR3 DNA: TGTGCCATCGGGGGACTAGCGGATAAAGGCACAGATACGCAGTATTTT. Its protein is CAIGGLADKGTDTQYF.